This entry lists 18 T cell receptor beta chains sequenced from one sample in a study of blood T cell repertoires in COVID-19. The protocol was immunoSEQ multiplex PCR, while the TCRdb copy is restricted to in-frame clones and leaves out a portion. The repertoire holds about 130,000 clones, with about 80% as singletons. Material for sequencing was PBMCs or T cells enriched from blood (not recorded which). The receptors derive from a man aged 50 or older who had recovered from COVID-19.

This clone was counted only a few times. V is TRBV7-3 and J is TRBJ2-1; 9 positions agree with TRBD2. The ends lost 4 bases at V and 8 bases at J; junction bases unmatched: 12. CDR1 is SGHTA, CDR2 FQGTGA, per germline. The CDR3 consists of 16 residues. CDR3 loop: CASSSDRAGGRHEQFF. For the CDR3, the DNA is TGTGCCAGCAGCTCCGATAGGGCGGGGGGGCGGCATGAGCAGTTCTTC.

This chain links TRBV5-1 with TRBJ2-5; D perhaps matches TRBD1 (5 bases). The CDR3 has 15 residues. The germline V gene has CDR1 SGHRS and CDR2 YFSETQ. Between the trimmed V and J ends, which lost 4 bases and 0 bases, there was a span of 13 bases. The CDR3 DNA sequence: TGCGCCAGCAGCCCACCCGACAGCTACCAAGAGACCCAGTACTTC. Protein sequence: CASSPPDSYQETQYF. Variable domain in full (rest from reference TRBV5-1 and TRBJ2-5): KAGVTQTPRYLIKTRGQQVTLSCSPISGHRSVSWYQQTPGQGLQFLFEYFSETQRNKGNFPGRFSGRQFSNSRSEMNVSTLELGDSALYLCASSPPDSYQETQYFGPGTRLLVL.

The rearrangement joins TRBV12-3 or TRBV12-4 to TRBJ1-2, with 9 bases matching TRBD1. The CDR3 consists of 13 residues. V was pared by 3 bases and J by 8 bases, with 4 bases of the junction left unmatched. The CDR3, as DNA: TGTGCCAGCAGTTTCGGGACAGGGTACGGCTACACCTTC. As protein: CASSFGTGYGYTF.

In its sample, this clone was seen a few times. This chain joins TRBV7-2 and TRBJ2-1, with 16 bases that match TRBD2. Germline CDR1 reads SGHTA; CDR2 reads FQGNSA. The CDR3 spans 17 residues. Trimming took 6 bases from V and 2 from J; bases not matched to a gene: 4. The CDR3 is CASSSGLAGGPYNEQFF. CDR3 nucleotide sequence: TGTGCCAGCAGTTCGGGACTAGCGGGGGGGCCCTACAATGAGCAGTTCTTC.

The chain links TRBV7-8 to TRBJ1-5; a possible D gene is TRBD1 (6 bases). Germline CDR1 and CDR2: SGHVS and FQNEAQ. This CDR3 has 17 residues. V was trimmed by 5 bases and J by 0 bases, leaving 17 bases between them. Here the CDR3 DNA reads TGTGCCAGCAGCCAATCGGGACACGGACTTAGCAATCAGCCCCAGCATTTT. Its translation is CASSQSGHGLSNQPQHF.

This chain connects TRBV4-3 to TRBJ1-3, with TRBD1 identical over 7 bases. Germline CDR1 is LGHNA and CDR2 is YSLEER. There are 20 residues in the CDR3. V gave up 3 bases and J gave up 0 bases; unmatched junction bases: 17. As DNA, the CDR3 is TGCGCCAGCAGCCAGGCCAGACAGGGAACAGCAACCTTCTCTGGAAACACCATATATTTT. It specifies CASSQARQGTATFSGNTIYF.

CDR3 loop: CASHLRDRNTGELFF. The CDR3 bases are TGTGCCTCCCACCTCCGGGACAGGAACACCGGGGAGCTGTTTTTT. The V gene is TRBV6-6, the J gene TRBJ2-2, with 7 nucleotides matching TRBD1. Germline V lookup: CDR1 MNHNY, CDR2 SVGAGI (reference sequence). Germline trimming cut 11 bases from V and 1 base from J; bases unmatched to any gene: 10. This CDR3 comprises 15 residues.

The gene calls are TRBV9 and TRBJ1-3; a weak D match, TRBD1 (6 bases). From germline, CDR1 is SGDLS and CDR2 YYNGEE. The V gene lost 0 bases and the J gene lost 7 bases, with 17 bases spanning the gap. The CDR3 length is 16 residues. The CDR3 spells CASSVGLAGAGNTIYF. DNA of the CDR3: TGTGCCAGCAGCGTAGGTTTGGCAGGGGCCGGGAACACCATATATTTT. The full variable domain, completed using reference TRBV9 and TRBJ1-3, is DSGVTQTPKHLITATGQRVTLRCSPRSGDLSVYWYQQSLDQGLQFLIQYYNGEERAKGNILERFSAQQFPDLHSELNLSSLELGDSALYFCASSVGLAGAGNTIYFGEGSWLTVV.

The rearrangement links TRBV5-8 to TRBJ1-2; D is perhaps TRBD1 (5 bases). V dropped 2 bases and J dropped 10 bases, with 18 bases sitting between them. The germline CDR1 and CDR2 sequences are SGHTS and YDEGEE. This CDR3 spans 14 amino acids. Here the CDR3 reads CASSLPKTTDYYTF. The CDR3 DNA follows: TGTGCCAGCAGCTTACCTAAAACGACAGATTACTACACCTTC.

This chain uses TRBV29-1 with TRBJ1-1, with TRBD1 matching 12 bases. V trimming: 4 bases; J trimming: 7 bases; junction bases outside the gene matches: 7. The CDR3 is 14 amino acids. The germline V gene has CDR1 SQVTM and CDR2 ANQGSEA. The CDR3 here is CSVVLGTGGFEAFF. For the CDR3, the DNA is TGCAGCGTTGTCCTCGGGACAGGGGGCTTTGAAGCTTTCTTT.

The rearrangement uses TRBV7-9 and TRBJ2-5, with 11 positions matching TRBD2. V trimming: 5 bases; J trimming: 3 bases; junction bases outside the gene matches: 14. This CDR3 spans 18 amino acids. CDR1 and CDR2 (germline): SEHNR, FQNEAQ (reference sequence). CDR3 nucleotide sequence: TGTGCCAGCAGCCCAACGATGTTGGGACTAGCGGTTAAAGAGACCCAGTACTTC. It translates to CASSPTMLGLAVKETQYF.

The gene calls are TRBV11-2 and TRBJ2-7; 8 bases are shared with TRBD1. With 5 bases clipped from V and 4 bases from J, the junction kept 19 bases outside the gene matches. CDR3 length equals 18 residues. Germline V gene sequence: CDR1 SGHAT, CDR2 FQNNGV. CDR3 protein: CASSPLGRNRGEPYEQYF. The CDR3 coding sequence is TGTGCCAGCAGCCCACTCGGCCGAAACAGGGGGGAGCCTTACGAGCAGTACTTC. The whole variable domain, filled in from reference TRBV11-2 and TRBJ2-7, reads EAGVAQSPRYKIIEKRQSVAFWCNPISGHATLYWYQQILGQGPKLLIQFQNNGVVDDSQLPKDRFSAERLKGVDSTLKIQPAKLEDSAVYLCASSPLGRNRGEPYEQYFGPGTRLTVT.

Only one count was recorded for this clone. The V call is TRBV29-1, the J call TRBJ2-3, with 9 bases aligning to TRBD1. Per the germline V gene, CDR1 is SQVTM and CDR2 is ANQGSEA. Trimming at V came to 4 bases and at J to 6 bases, leaving 8 bases not matched to a gene. The CDR3 covers 14 residues. CDR3 sequence reads: CSVGKQGASDTQYF. The CDR3 nucleotides are TGCAGCGTTGGAAAACAGGGGGCATCTGATACGCAGTATTTT.

This sequence joins TRBV5-4 and TRBJ2-4, with a possible D match to TRBD2 (5 bases). This CDR3 comprises 16 residues. Germline V lookup: CDR1 SGHNT, CDR2 YYREEE (reference sequence). The ends were cut back, 1 base at V and 0 bases at J, with 11 bases in the middle. As DNA, the CDR3 is TGTGCCAGCAGCTTGCGAGGGAATGGAGCCAAAAACATTCAGTACTTC. Protein sequence: CASSLRGNGAKNIQYF.

V is TRBV6-6 and J is TRBJ2-7; perhaps TRBD1 as D (8 bases). Germline values: CDR1 MNHNY, CDR2 SVGAGI (reference sequence). The CDR3 sequence is 16 residues long. The germline V and J ends were trimmed by 5 bases and 1 base, with 18 bases remaining between them. The CDR3 DNA sequence: TGTGCCAGCAGTCCTTCCGGGGGGACAGGATCCTACGAGCAGTACTTC. Its protein is CASSPSGGTGSYEQYF.

The genes are TRBV19 and TRBJ2-1; 11 nucleotides agree with TRBD2. Germline loops: CDR1 LNHDA, CDR2 SQIVND (reference sequence). The J segment lost 4 bases and the V segment lost 8 bases, leaving 4 bases of the junction unmatched. The CDR3 totals 14 residues. The DNA for the CDR3 is TGTGCCAGTGCCGGGACTAGCGGATACAATGAGCAGTTCTTC. Translating gives CASAGTSGYNEQFF.

J is TRBJ2-1 and V is TRBV11-3; weak D call: TRBD2 (6 bases). CDR1 is SGHNT, CDR2 YENEEA, per germline. V was shortened by 6 bases and J by 0 bases, with 9 bases between the two germline ends. The CDR3 consists of 14 residues. The CDR3 DNA follows: TGTGCCAGCAGTCAGGGAGGCTCCTACAATGAGCAGTTCTTC. It encodes CASSQGGSYNEQFF.

The chain is built from TRBV2 and TRBJ2-7; 7 bases are shared with TRBD1. CDR3 length: 14 residues. Trimming took 5 bases from V and 1 from J; bases not matched to a gene: 5. Germline V gene sequence: CDR1 SNHLY, CDR2 FYNNEI. This chain's CDR3 is CASSRDSYSYEQYF. The CDR3 DNA reads TGTGCCAGCAGTCGGGACAGCTATTCCTACGAGCAGTACTTC.